The 8 T cell receptor beta chains listed next were all sequenced from one sample in a study of CD8+ T cells in alopecia areata. Isolated RNA was reverse transcribed into cDNA used as the sequencing template. Profiling relied on immunoSEQ multiplex PCR, and the TCRdb table lists in-frame clones only, not all of them. The table lists approximately 91,000 clones, roughly two fifths of them singletons. Sequencing was done on a sample of CD4+ T cells sorted from blood. Receptors originate from a human donor with alopecia areata.

The chain is built from TRBV29-1 and TRBJ2-5; TRBD2 agrees at 11 bases. J lost 5 bases, V lost 1 base, and 6 bases had no gene match. Germline V CDR1 and CDR2: SQVTM, ANQGSEA. This CDR3 spans 15 amino acids. The CDR3 DNA follows: TGCAGCGTTGAAGTACTAGCGGGAGTTGGGGAGACCCAGTACTTC. Translation gives CSVEVLAGVGETQYF.

This clone has more than one count but fewer than ten. The sample carries other DNA sequences with the same CDR3. The V gene is TRBV29-1, the J gene TRBJ2-5; no reliable D call. The V and J ends lost 4 bases and 2 bases respectively, with 5 bases between them. There are 11 residues in the CDR3. Germline V lookup: CDR1 SQVTM, CDR2 ANQGSEA. DNA for the CDR3: TGCAGCGTTGGCACGCAAGAGACCCAGTACTTC. This translates into CSVGTQETQYF.

The chain combines TRBV29-1 with TRBJ2-7, with D possibly being TRBD1 or TRBD2 (5 bases each). Germline-derived CDR1 and CDR2 are SQVTM and ANQGSEA. V was pared by 0 bases and J by 6 bases, with 12 bases between. The CDR3 is made up of 13 amino acids. The CDR3 sequence: CSVEESGTGEQYF. In DNA, the CDR3 is TGCAGCGTTGAAGAGTCAGGGACGGGCGAGCAGTACTTC.

J is TRBJ2-5 and V is TRBV19; a weak D match, TRBD1 (5 bases). The V end lost 6 bases, the J end lost 2 bases, and 10 bases lay between the germline ends. The CDR3 has 13 amino acids. Germline V gives CDR1 LNHDA, CDR2 SQIVND (reference sequence). The CDR3 region is CASRRTQQETQYF. The DNA for the CDR3 is TGTGCCAGTAGACGGACACAACAAGAGACCCAGTACTTC. The whole variable domain, remainder taken from reference TRBV19 and TRBJ2-5, is DGGITQSPKYLFRKEGQNVTLSCEQNLNHDAMYWYRQDPGQGLRLIYYSQIVNDFQKGDIAEGYSVSREKKESFPLTVTSAQKNPTAFYLCASRRTQQETQYFGPGTRLLVL.

The chain has TRBV30 and TRBJ2-2; 8 nucleotides match TRBD1. Germline loops: CDR1 GTSNPN, CDR2 SVGIG (reference sequence). This CDR3 has 14 residues. V was clipped by 6 bases and J by 7 bases; unmatched bases: 10. The DNA of the CDR3 is TGTGCCTGCACCAGGACAGGGAATTTCGGGGAGCTGTTTTTT. This sequence encodes CACTRTGNFGELFF.

The sample holds a few counts of this clone. V usage is TRBV20-1 and J usage is TRBJ2-1, with TRBD2 as a possible D gene (5 bases). Germline-derived CDR1 and CDR2 are DFQATT and SNEGSKA (reference sequence). Between the trimmed V and J ends, which lost 6 bases and 7 bases, there was a span of 10 bases. The CDR3 spans 11 residues. Written as DNA, the CDR3 is TGCAGTGCCTGGACGGGGAATGAGCAGTTCTTC. Translated: CSAWTGNEQFF.

The chain recombines TRBV28 with TRBJ2-2; a weak D match, TRBD2 (6 bases). The V gene lost 3 bases and the J gene lost 4 bases, with 12 bases spanning the gap. The germline gives CDR1 MDHEN, CDR2 SYDVKM. The CDR3 length is 15 residues. CDR3 loop: CASSLPGTGTGELFF. CDR3 DNA sequence: TGTGCCAGCAGTTTGCCCGGGACTGGCACCGGGGAGCTGTTTTTT.

The chain carries TRBV6-5 and TRBJ2-1; D not certain. V lost 6 bases and J 1 base, leaving 7 bases between the germline ends. This CDR3 region has 13 residues. Germline CDR1 reads MNHEY; CDR2 reads SVGAGI. Here the CDR3 DNA reads TGTGCCAGCAGCCCGGGTTCCTACAATGAGCAGTTCTTC. Translated: CASSPGSYNEQFF.